The 14 T cell receptor beta chains given below trace back to one sample, sequenced in a study of CD8 T cells in ankylosing spondylitis. Overall study results and limits: Ankylosing spondylitis blood appeared to be characterized by a TCR beta motif of fewer than ten highly homologous variants.

These TCRs' antigens remain unknown. From the 5' RACE reads, TCRdb called clonotypes with MiXCR, one entry per CDR3 protein. The sample lists 450,000 to 550,000 distinct CDR3 sequences, under 5.5% occurring once. Sequencing was performed on blood, either unsorted or a sorted T cell fraction (not recorded which). The receptors here all came from a male donor with ankylosing spondylitis.

This clonotype occurred a few times. The rearrangement joins TRBV5-1 to TRBJ2-1; possible D gene TRBD2, 7 bases. The germline gives CDR1 SGHRS, CDR2 YFSETQ. Trimming took off 0 bases at V and 0 bases at J, with 13 bases between the two ends. The CDR3 has 17 residues. The CDR3 protein is CASSLGRGPISYNEQFF. CDR3 DNA: TGCGCCAGCAGCTTGGGGCGGGGGCCCATCTCCTACAATGAGCAGTTCTTC.

This clonotype was detected ten times or more. J is TRBJ2-1 and V is TRBV27, with TRBD2 as a possible D gene (5 bases). In germline, CDR1 is MNHEY, CDR2 SMNVEV (reference sequence). V shed 1 base and J shed 2 bases, with 12 bases lying between them. This CDR3 is built from 16 residues. DNA for the CDR3: TGTGCCAGCAGTTTATTAGCGTACGGGGCCTACAATGAGCAGTTCTTC. This translates into CASSLLAYGAYNEQFF.

This clonotype was detected many times. V usage is TRBV5-1 and J usage is TRBJ1-2; 7 bases line up with TRBD1. This CDR3 contains 13 residues. The germline V gene has CDR1 SGHRS and CDR2 YFSETQ. V shed 4 bases and J 2 bases; nucleotides not matched to a gene: 2. The CDR3 reads CASSPGQNYGYTF. The CDR3 DNA is TGCGCCAGCAGCCCGGGACAGAACTATGGCTACACCTTC.

This clonotype appeared many times. The rearrangement joins TRBV7-2 to TRBJ2-5; D may be TRBD1 (6 bases). Germline lookup yields CDR1 SGHTA and CDR2 FQGNSA. Trimming cost V 6 bases and J 2 bases, with 16 bases left between them. The CDR3 contains 15 residues. The CDR3 reads CASRSGTYPQETQYF. For the CDR3, the DNA is TGTGCCAGCAGGTCCGGGACATACCCACAAGAGACCCAGTACTTC.

This chain links TRBV7-9 with TRBJ2-1; D is perhaps TRBD2 (6 bases). The CDR3 loop spans 15 amino acids. Germline-derived CDR1 and CDR2 are SEHNR and FQNEAQ (reference sequence). The ends were cut back, 1 base at V and 7 bases at J, with 14 bases in the middle. The DNA of the CDR3 is TGTGCCAGCAGCTTAGTGTCTCTAGCGTTGAATGAGCAGTTCTTC. This sequence encodes CASSLVSLALNEQFF.

This clonotype was seen a handful of times. V is TRBV10-3 and J is TRBJ2-1, with D possibly being TRBD1 (5 bases). The CDR3 contains 12 residues. V lost 6 bases, J lost 8 bases, and 11 bases lay in between. Germline CDR1 ENHRY, CDR2 SYGVKD. Here the CDR3 reads CAISGGADEQFF. The CDR3, as DNA: TGTGCCATCAGCGGTGGGGCGGATGAGCAGTTCTTC.

This clonotype came up many times. This chain uses TRBV7-9 with TRBJ2-3; tentatively, D is TRBD2 (5 bases). Germline V CDR1 and CDR2: SEHNR, FQNEAQ (reference sequence). The CDR3 length is 13 residues. V was pared by 4 bases and J by 6 bases, with 11 bases between. CDR3 DNA sequence: TGTGCCAGCAGCTGGTATAGCGTGGATACGCAGTATTTT. Translation gives CASSWYSVDTQYF.

This clonotype has at least ten counts. The rearrangement links TRBV7-6 to TRBJ2-7, with 7 bases fitting TRBD1. This CDR3 has 15 residues. Germline values: CDR1 SGHVS, CDR2 FNYEAQ. V dropped 5 bases and J dropped 0; count of bases not matched to a gene: 7. CDR3 DNA: TGTGCCAGCAGCCGCCTGGGGGACAGCTCCTACGAGCAGTACTTC. Protein: CASSRLGDSSYEQYF.

This clonotype was found a few times. The chain joins TRBV25-1 to TRBJ1-1; D is uncertain. CDR3 length equals 12 residues. Germline CDR1 reads MGHDK; CDR2 reads SYGVNS. Trimming left V 3 bases short and J 2 bases short, with 4 bases between. CDR3 protein: CASSDPNTEAFF. In nucleotides, the CDR3 is TGTGCCAGCAGTGACCCAAACACTGAAGCTTTCTTT.

This clonotype was observed many times. CDR3 nucleotides: TGTGCCACCAGGGTAGGGACACACTCCTACGAGCAGTACTTC. This encodes CATRVGTHSYEQYF. This chain connects TRBV15 to TRBJ2-7; maybe TRBD1 (6 bases). CDR1 LNHNV and CDR2 YYDKDF come from the germline V gene (reference sequence). V lost 6 bases and J lost 0, with 12 bases in between. The CDR3 is 14 amino acids.

This clonotype was counted many times. This chain uses TRBV7-2 with TRBJ2-3, with D perhaps being TRBD1 or TRBD2 (5 bases each). Germline V lookup: CDR1 SGHTA, CDR2 FQGNSA. The germline V and J ends were trimmed by 5 bases and 2 bases, with 14 bases remaining between them. The CDR3 spans 15 residues. The CDR3 region has the DNA TGTGCCAGCAGCCCATGGATCGGGACCACAGATACGCAGTATTTT. Translating it yields CASSPWIGTTDTQYF.

Ten or more counts support this clonotype. The chain couples TRBV12-3 or TRBV12-4 to TRBJ2-2, with 9 nucleotides matching TRBD1. The trim removed 6 bases at V and 7 bases at J, leaving 12 bases unmatched. This CDR3 has 16 amino acids. The CDR3 nucleotides are TGTGCCAGCAGATCCTCCGGGACAGGGTTTAGCGGGGAGCTGTTTTTT. It is translated as CASRSSGTGFSGELFF.

This clonotype was counted many times. The rearrangement uses TRBV27 and TRBJ1-4; 8 bases line up with TRBD1. The CDR3 consists of 14 residues. Germline V gene data show CDR1 as MNHEY and CDR2 as SMNVEV (reference sequence). The V segment lost 5 bases and the J segment 10 bases; nucleotides outside the gene matches: 9. Here the CDR3 reads CASSTPGGAGKLFF. CDR3 nucleotides: TGTGCCAGCAGTACGCCAGGGGGCGCGGGAAAACTGTTTTTT.

This clonotype was found many times. The CDR3 region has the DNA TGTGCCAGCACCCAGACAGGGATAAACACTGAAGCTTTCTTT. Encoded protein: CASTQTGINTEAFF. The chain is built from TRBV12-3 or TRBV12-4 and TRBJ1-1; TRBD1 matches 7 bases. The V segment lost 7 bases and the J segment 2 bases; nucleotides outside the gene matches: 7. The CDR3 spans 14 residues.